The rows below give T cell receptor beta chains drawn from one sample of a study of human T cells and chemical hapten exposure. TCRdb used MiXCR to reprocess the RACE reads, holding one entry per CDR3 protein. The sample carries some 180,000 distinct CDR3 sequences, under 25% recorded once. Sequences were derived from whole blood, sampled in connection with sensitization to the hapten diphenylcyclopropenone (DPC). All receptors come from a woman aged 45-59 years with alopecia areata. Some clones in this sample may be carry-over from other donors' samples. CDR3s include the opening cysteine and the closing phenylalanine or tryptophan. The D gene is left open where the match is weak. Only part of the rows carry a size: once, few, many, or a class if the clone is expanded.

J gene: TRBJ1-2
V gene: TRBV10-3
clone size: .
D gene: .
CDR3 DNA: TGTGCCATCAGTGAGTCGGTGGGGAACTATGGCTACACCTTC
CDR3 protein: CAISESVGNYGYTF

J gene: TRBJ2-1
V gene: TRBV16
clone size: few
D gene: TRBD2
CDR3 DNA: TGTGCCAGCAGCCAATCGGCTAGCGGGAGGGCCCCGTTCTTC
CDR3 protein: CASSQSASGRAPFF

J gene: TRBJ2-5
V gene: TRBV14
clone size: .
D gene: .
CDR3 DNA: TGTGCCAGCAGCCAAGCGGCCCTCCAAGAGACCCAGTACTTC
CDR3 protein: CASSQAALQETQYF

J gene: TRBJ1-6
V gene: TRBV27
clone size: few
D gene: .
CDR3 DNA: TGTGCCAGCAGTTTGGGGCAGTCAGGGGATTCACCCCTCCACTTT
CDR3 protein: CASSLGQSGDSPLHF

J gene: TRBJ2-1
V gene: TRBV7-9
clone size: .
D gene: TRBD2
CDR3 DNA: TGTGCCAGCAGCCCCCGCAGCGGGGGATCCTACAATGAGCAGTTCTTC
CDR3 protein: CASSPRSGGSYNEQFF

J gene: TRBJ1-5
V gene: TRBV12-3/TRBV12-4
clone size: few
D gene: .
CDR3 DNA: TGTGCCAGCAGTCGGACCGTGCAGCCCCAGCATTTT
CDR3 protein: CASSRTVQPQHF

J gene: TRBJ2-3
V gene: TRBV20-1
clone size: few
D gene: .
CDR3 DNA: TGCAGTGCGGCGATAGGGGCAGATACGCAGTATTTT
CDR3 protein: CSAAIGADTQYF

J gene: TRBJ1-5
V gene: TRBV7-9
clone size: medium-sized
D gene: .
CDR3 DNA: TGTGCCAGCAGCTTGGAATCGCCAAATCAGCCCCAGCATTTT
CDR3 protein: CASSLESPNQPQHF

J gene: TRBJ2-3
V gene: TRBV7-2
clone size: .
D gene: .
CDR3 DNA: TGTGCCAGCAGCTCTACAGCGGAGTGGGATACGCAGTATTTT
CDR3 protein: CASSSTAEWDTQYF

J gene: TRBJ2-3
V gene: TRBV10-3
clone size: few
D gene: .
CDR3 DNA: TGTGCCATCTCTGACTTTCCAAGCACAGATACGCAGTATTTT
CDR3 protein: CAISDFPSTDTQYF

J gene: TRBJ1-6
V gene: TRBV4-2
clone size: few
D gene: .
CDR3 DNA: TGTGCCAGCAGCCAAGAGTCAAGCTCCTATAATTCACCCCTCCACTTT
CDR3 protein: CASSQESSSYNSPLHF

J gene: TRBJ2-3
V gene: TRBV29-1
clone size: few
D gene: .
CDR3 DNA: TGCAGCGTCAGGGGGGGGCGCGGGGATACGCAGTATTTT
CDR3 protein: CSVRGGRGDTQYF

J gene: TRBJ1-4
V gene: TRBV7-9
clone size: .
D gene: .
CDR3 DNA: TGTGCCAGCAGCTTTGGTTTAGGAATTCCAACTAATGAAAAACTGTTTTTT
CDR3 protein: CASSFGLGIPTNEKLFF

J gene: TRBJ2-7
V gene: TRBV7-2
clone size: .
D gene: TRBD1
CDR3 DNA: TGTGCCAGCAGCCTTTTGGGCAGGGGGACCGAGCAGTACTTC
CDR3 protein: CASSLLGRGTEQYF

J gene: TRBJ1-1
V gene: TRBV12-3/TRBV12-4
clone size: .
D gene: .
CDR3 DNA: TGTGCCAGCAGTTTAAGCGGAGTAAAGGGCACTGAAGCTTTCTTT
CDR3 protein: CASSLSGVKGTEAFF

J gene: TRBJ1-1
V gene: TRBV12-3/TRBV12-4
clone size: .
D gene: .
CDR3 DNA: TGTGCCAGCAGTTTAAGTCAGAGGGAAGGGCCTGAAGCTTTCTTT
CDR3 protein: CASSLSQREGPEAFF

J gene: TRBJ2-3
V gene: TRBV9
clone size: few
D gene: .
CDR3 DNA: TGTGCCAGCAGCGTAGGACTGAAAGATACGCAGTATTTT
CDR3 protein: CASSVGLKDTQYF

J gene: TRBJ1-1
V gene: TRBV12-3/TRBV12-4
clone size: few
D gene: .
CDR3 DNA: TGTGCCAGCAGTTTACCCTTGACGGAAGCTTTCTTT
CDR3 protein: CASSLPLTEAFF

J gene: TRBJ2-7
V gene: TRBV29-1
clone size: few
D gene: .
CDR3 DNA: TGCAGCGCAAGGTCACCCCTCAGGGACGAGCAGTACTTC
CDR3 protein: CSARSPLRDEQYF

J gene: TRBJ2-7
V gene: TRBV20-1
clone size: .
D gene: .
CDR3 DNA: TGCAGTGCTGGGCGGGACGAGTACGAGCAGTACTTC
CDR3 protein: CSAGRDEYEQYF

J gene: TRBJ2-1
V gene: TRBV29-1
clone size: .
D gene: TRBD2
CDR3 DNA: TGCAGCGTTGTCCCTAGCGGGAGATCCGCTAATGAGCAGTTCTTC
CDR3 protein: CSVVPSGRSANEQFF

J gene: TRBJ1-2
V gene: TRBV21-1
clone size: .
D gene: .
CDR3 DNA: TGTGCCAGCAGCACCCAGGGGCCCACTAACTATGGCTACACCTTC
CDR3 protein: CASSTQGPTNYGYTF

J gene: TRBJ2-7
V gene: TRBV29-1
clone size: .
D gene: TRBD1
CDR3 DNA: TGCAGCGTGGAAGGACAGGGGACCGAGCAGTACTTC
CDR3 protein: CSVEGQGTEQYF

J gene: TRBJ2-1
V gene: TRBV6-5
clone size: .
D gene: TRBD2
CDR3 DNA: TGTGCCAGCAAGGTAGCGGGAGGCTACAATGAGCAGTTCTTC
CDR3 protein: CASKVAGGYNEQFF

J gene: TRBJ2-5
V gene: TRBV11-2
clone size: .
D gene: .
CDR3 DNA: TGTGCCAGCAGCTATCCCGGAGGCGGAAAAGAGACCCAGTACTTC
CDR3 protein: CASSYPGGGKETQYF

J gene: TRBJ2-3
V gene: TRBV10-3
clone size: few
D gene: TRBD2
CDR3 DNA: TGTGCCATCAGTGAGCCGAGGTCGGGAGGTATTGATACGCAGTATTTT
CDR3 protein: CAISEPRSGGIDTQYF

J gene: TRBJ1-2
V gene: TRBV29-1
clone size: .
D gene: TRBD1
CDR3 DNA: TGCAGCGTTGAAAGATTTCTCGGACAGGGTCATCATGGCTACACCTTC
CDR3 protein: CSVERFLGQGHHGYTF

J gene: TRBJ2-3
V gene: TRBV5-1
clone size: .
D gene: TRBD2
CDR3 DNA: TGCGCCAGCAGCTCGTCCTTTAGCGGGAGGGAACGAGATACGCAGTATTTT
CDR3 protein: CASSSSFSGRERDTQYF

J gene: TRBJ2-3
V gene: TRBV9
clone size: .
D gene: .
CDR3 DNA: TGTGCCAGCAGCGTAGTTTCGGGGCTCATGGATACGCAGTATTTT
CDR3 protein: CASSVVSGLMDTQYF

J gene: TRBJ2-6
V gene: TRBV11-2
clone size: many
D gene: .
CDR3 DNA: TGTGCCAGCAGCTATTCCTCTTGGCCGGGACATCCTATCTCTGGGGCCAACGTCCTGACTTTC
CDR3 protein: CASSYSSWPGHPISGANVLTF

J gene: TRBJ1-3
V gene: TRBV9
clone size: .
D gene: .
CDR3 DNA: TGTGCCAGCAGCGTAGACCCTCCGGGACTCCCCTCTGGAAACACCATATATTTT
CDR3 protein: CASSVDPPGLPSGNTIYF

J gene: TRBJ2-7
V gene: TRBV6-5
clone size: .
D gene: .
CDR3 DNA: TGTGCCAGCAGGCGGACAGCAGCCTACGAGCAGTACTTC
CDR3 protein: CASRRTAAYEQYF

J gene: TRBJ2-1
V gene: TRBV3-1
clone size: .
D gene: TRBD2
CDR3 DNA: TGTGCCAGCAGCCAAGTGGGCGGGAGTGGGTACAATGAGCAGTTCTTC
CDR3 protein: CASSQVGGSGYNEQFF

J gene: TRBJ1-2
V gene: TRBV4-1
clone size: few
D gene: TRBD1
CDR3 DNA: TGCGCCAGCAGCCAAGCTAGGAGCCCCGGGACAGGGGGGACTAACTATGGCTACACCTTC
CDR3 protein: CASSQARSPGTGGTNYGYTF

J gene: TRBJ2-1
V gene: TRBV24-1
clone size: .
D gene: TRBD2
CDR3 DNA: TGTGCCACCAGTGATTACGGGCGTCGAACTAGCGGGAGTAGGAGGTCCTACAATGAGCAGATCTTC
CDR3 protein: CATSDYGRRTSGSRRSYNEQIF

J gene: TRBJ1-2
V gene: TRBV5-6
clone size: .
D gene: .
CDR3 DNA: TGTGCCAGCAGCTCGACTAACTATGGCTACACCTTC
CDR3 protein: CASSSTNYGYTF

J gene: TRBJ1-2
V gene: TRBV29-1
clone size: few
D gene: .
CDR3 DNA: TGCAGCGTTCGGACGCCTGATGGCTACACCTTC
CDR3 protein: CSVRTPDGYTF

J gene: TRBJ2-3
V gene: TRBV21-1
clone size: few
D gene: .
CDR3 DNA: TGTGCCAGCACCCCGAGACTACAGGGAATAGTCACAGATACGCAGTATTTT
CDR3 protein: CASTPRLQGIVTDTQYF

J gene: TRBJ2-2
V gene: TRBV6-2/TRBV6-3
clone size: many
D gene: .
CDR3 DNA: TGTGCCAGCAGTTACGCCGGGGAGCTGTTTTTT
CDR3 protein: CASSYAGELFF

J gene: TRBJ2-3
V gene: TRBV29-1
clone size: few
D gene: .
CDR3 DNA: TGCAGCTACTCTAGCTGGGAGTTGACAGATACGCAGTATTTT
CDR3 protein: CSYSSWELTDTQYF

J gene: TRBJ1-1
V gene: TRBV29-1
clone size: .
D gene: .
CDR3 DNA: TGCAGCGTTGAAGAAAAGCTTGCTGTGAACACTGAAGCTTTCTTT
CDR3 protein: CSVEEKLAVNTEAFF

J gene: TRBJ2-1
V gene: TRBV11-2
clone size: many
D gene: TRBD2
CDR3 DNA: TGTGCCAGCAGAGTACGCCCAGCGGGAGGGTCCTACAATGAGCAGTTCTTC
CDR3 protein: CASRVRPAGGSYNEQFF

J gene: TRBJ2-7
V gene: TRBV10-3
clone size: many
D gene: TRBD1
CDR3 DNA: TGTGCCATCAGTGGTGGGCAGGGGGCGACCTACGAGCAGTACTTC
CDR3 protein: CAISGGQGATYEQYF

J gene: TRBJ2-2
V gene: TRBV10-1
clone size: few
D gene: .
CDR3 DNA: TGCGCCAGCGCCCCCCCCCGGGGGAAAAACACCGGGGAGCTGTTTTTT
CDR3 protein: CASAPPRGKNTGELFF